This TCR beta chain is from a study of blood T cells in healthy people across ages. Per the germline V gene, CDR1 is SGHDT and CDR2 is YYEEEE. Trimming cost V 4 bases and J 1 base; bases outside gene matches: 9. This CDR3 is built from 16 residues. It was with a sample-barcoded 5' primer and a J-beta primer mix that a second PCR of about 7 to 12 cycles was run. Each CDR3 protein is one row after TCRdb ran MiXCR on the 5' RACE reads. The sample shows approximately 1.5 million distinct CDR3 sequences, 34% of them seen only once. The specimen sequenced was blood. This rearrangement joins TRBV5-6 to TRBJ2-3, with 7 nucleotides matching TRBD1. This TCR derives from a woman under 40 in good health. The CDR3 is CASSLARQGGTDTQYF. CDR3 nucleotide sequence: TGTGCCAGCAGCCTCGCTCGGCAGGGGGGCACAGATACGCAGTATTTT.